This passage covers 20 T cell receptor beta chains from one sample sequenced in a study of T cells in Graves' hyperthyroidism and ophthalmopathy. Using RNA transcripts as the source, TCR beta CDR3 regions were amplified. TCR CDR3 underwent first-round RT-PCR with the HTBI primer set. TCRdb passed the multiplex PCR reads through MiXCR, listing each CDR3 protein once. Of fewer than 900,000 distinct CDR3 sequences in the sample, 16% are singletons; the top ten hold approximately 8.4%. Sequenced sample: blood. The receptors here all came from a young man with Graves' hyperthyroidism.

In its sample, this clonotype was seen many times. The rearrangement links TRBV18 to TRBJ2-6; D is perhaps TRBD2 (6 bases). The CDR3 length is 16 residues. CDR1 and CDR2 (germline): KGHSH, LQKENI. V was shortened by 4 bases and J by 0 bases, with 10 bases between the two germline ends. CDR3 in DNA: TGTGCCAGCTCACGGCAGCGGGCCTCTGGGGCCAACGTCCTGACTTTC. Translating gives CASSRQRASGANVLTF.

This CDR3 is CASSQQGSDTEAFF. CDR3 nucleotide sequence: TGCGCCAGCAGCCAACAGGGTAGCGACACTGAAGCTTTCTTT. The chain has TRBV5-1 and TRBJ1-1, with D possibly TRBD1 on 6 matching bases. Trimming took off 4 bases at V and 3 bases at J, with 13 bases between the two ends. The V gene's germline CDR1 is SGHRS and CDR2 YFSETQ. The CDR3 sequence is 14 residues long.

This clonotype was observed at least ten times. The chain carries TRBV30 and TRBJ2-7; D call uncertain. Trimming removed 0 bases at V and 2 bases at J, with 8 bases between. Germline CDR1 GTSNPN, CDR2 SVGIG (reference sequence). The CDR3 extends over 13 amino acids. CDR3 sequence reads: CAWSVSRPYEQYF. The CDR3 nucleotides read TGTGCCTGGAGTGTATCCAGGCCCTACGAGCAGTACTTC.

V usage is TRBV5-1 and J usage is TRBJ2-3, with TRBD1 matching over 7 bases. V lost 4 bases and J lost 0; bases outside the gene matches: 5. Germline V lookup: CDR1 SGHRS, CDR2 YFSETQ. The CDR3 extends over 15 amino acids. Here the CDR3 DNA reads TGCGCCAGCAGCATGGGGACAGTCAGCACAGATACGCAGTATTTT. Amino acids: CASSMGTVSTDTQYF.

V and J are TRBV15 and TRBJ2-5; 10 nucleotides match TRBD2. CDR3 size: 19 residues. Germline V gene sequence: CDR1 LNHNV, CDR2 YYDKDF (reference sequence). J gave up 5 bases and V 1 base, and 16 bases lay outside the gene matches. The CDR3 DNA sequence: TGTGCCACCAGCAGAGGAAGGACTAGCGGAGCCCGCGGCGGGGAGACCCAGTACTTC. Translated: CATSRGRTSGARGGETQYF.

The sample holds a few counts of this clonotype. The chain has TRBV19 and TRBJ1-2, with D possibly being TRBD1 (5 bases). Germline-derived CDR1 and CDR2 are LNHDA and SQIVND (reference sequence). The germline V and J ends were trimmed by 8 bases and 6 bases, with 25 bases remaining between them. The CDR3 loop spans 16 amino acids. The CDR3 spells CASLKDYRKSGNGYTF. In DNA form, the CDR3 reads TGTGCCAGTCTTAAGGACTACAGGAAATCGGGAAATGGCTACACCTTC. Supplemented by reference TRBV19 and TRBJ1-2, the full variable domain reads DGGITQSPKYLFRKEGQNVTLSCEQNLNHDAMYWYRQDPGQGLRLIYYSQIVNDFQKGDIAEGYSVSREKKESFPLTVTSAQKNPTAFYLCASLKDYRKSGNGYTFGSGTRLTVV.

This clonotype was seen only a few times. The chain has TRBV20-1 and TRBJ1-2, with 9 bases matching TRBD1. The germline V gene has CDR1 DFQATT and CDR2 SNEGSKA (reference sequence). The CDR3 loop spans 13 amino acids. Losses at the gene ends were 1 base for V and 7 bases for J; bases not matched to a gene: 4. The CDR3, as DNA: TGCAGTGCTAGAGCCCAGACAGGGGGTGGCTACACCTTC. Protein product: CSARAQTGGGYTF.

CDR3 in DNA: TGCAGCGTTGAAGAGGGTGCCACTGAAGCTTTCTTT. Its protein is CSVEEGATEAFF. The chain joins TRBV29-1 to TRBJ1-1; D unresolved. V lost 0 bases to trimming and J lost 4 bases, with 6 bases between them. Germline V gives CDR1 SQVTM, CDR2 ANQGSEA. The CDR3 totals 12 residues.

A remark on this clonotype: A read error may account for a junction end that differs from germline. V is TRBV7-2 and J is TRBJ2-7; 12 bases map to TRBD2. Germline CDR1 SGHTA, CDR2 FQGNSA. The CDR3 totals 16 residues. CDR3 sequence (DNA): TGTGCCAACAGCTTAGTAGGACTAGCGGGATCCTACGAGCAGTACTTC. This translates into CANSLVGLAGSYEQYF.

In its sample, this clonotype was seen many times. The rearrangement joins TRBV28 to TRBJ2-1; TRBD1 or TRBD2 may be the D gene (5 bases each). Per germline, CDR1 MDHEN and CDR2 SYDVKM. Trimming shortened V by 7 bases and J by 2 bases, and 15 bases separated the two germline ends. CDR3 length: 15 amino acids. CDR3 sequence reads: CASTPGPGPYNEQFF. CDR3 sequence (DNA): TGTGCCAGCACCCCGGGACCCGGACCCTACAATGAGCAGTTCTTC. Combining the CDR3 with reference TRBV28 and TRBJ2-1 gives the whole variable domain DVKVTQSSRYLVKRTGEKVFLECVQDMDHENMFWYRQDPGLGLRLIYFSYDVKMKEKGDIPEGYSVSREKKERFSLILESASTNQTSMYLCASTPGPGPYNEQFFGPGTRLTVL.

In its sample, this clonotype was seen a few times. The chain is built from TRBV18 and TRBJ2-7; 8 positions agree with TRBD1. The CDR3 length is 15 residues. V gave up 0 bases and J gave up 1 base; unmatched junction bases: 2. Germline V gene data show CDR1 as KGHSH and CDR2 as LQKENI. CDR3 bases: TGTGCCAGCTCACCACCGGACAGGGTTTCCTACGAGCAGTACTTC. It encodes CASSPPDRVSYEQYF.

This clonotype was counted ten times or more. The rearrangement uses TRBV28 and TRBJ1-1; 7 bases map to TRBD1. This CDR3 is built from 11 residues. CDR1 and CDR2 (germline): MDHEN, SYDVKM. With V trimmed by 5 bases and J by 9 bases, 3 bases remained unmatched. CDR3 in amino acids: CASSIQGKAFF. The CDR3 nucleotides read TGTGCCAGCAGTATACAGGGGAAAGCTTTCTTT.

This clonotype came up a few times. The rearrangement joins TRBV24-1 to TRBJ2-2; D gene ambiguous. V was pared by 8 bases and J by 5 bases, with 11 bases between. The CDR3 runs to 13 residues. CDR1 and CDR2 from the germline V gene are KGHDR and SFDVKD. The CDR3: CATTKSGTGELFF. As DNA, the CDR3 is TGTGCCACCACTAAATCCGGTACCGGGGAGCTGTTTTTT.

This clonotype has more than one count but fewer than ten. The V and J genes are TRBV29-1 and TRBJ2-1; 7 nucleotides line up with TRBD1. This CDR3 has 12 amino acids. V shed 7 bases, J shed 10 bases, and the junction held 10 bases outside the gene matches. The V gene's germline CDR1 is SQVTM and CDR2 ANQGSEA. The CDR3 nucleotides are TGCAGCGCCGACAGGGAACGGGGCGAGCAGTTCTTC. Amino acid sequence: CSADRERGEQFF.

The J gene is TRBJ2-2, the V gene TRBV7-8, with a possible D match to TRBD2 (5 bases). V lost 5 bases and J 5 bases, leaving 15 bases between the germline ends. From germline, CDR1 is SGHVS and CDR2 FQNEAQ. The CDR3 has 15 residues. The CDR3, as DNA: TGTGCCAGCAGCCCCCTCCTGAGGGCGACCGGGGAGCTGTTTTTT. It yields the protein CASSPLLRATGELFF.

This clonotype was recorded a few times. The V and J genes are TRBV7-9 and TRBJ1-6, with no clear D. From germline, CDR1 is SEHNR and CDR2 FQNEAQ (reference sequence). V was pared by 1 base and J by 7 bases, with 5 bases between. The CDR3 has 13 residues. This CDR3 reads CASSLETNSPLHF. CDR3 sequence (DNA): TGTGCCAGCAGCTTAGAGACCAATTCACCCCTCCACTTT.

This clonotype was recorded at least ten times. The V and J genes are TRBV11-2 and TRBJ2-1; TRBD1 matches 7 bases. The V gene's germline CDR1 is SGHAT and CDR2 FQNNGV. The ends lost 6 bases at V and 1 base at J; junction bases unmatched: 3. The CDR3 is 14 residues long. The CDR3 nucleotides read TGTGCCAGCAGAGACAGGGTATCCTACAATGAGCAGTTCTTC. It is translated as CASRDRVSYNEQFF.

V is TRBV20-1 and J is TRBJ2-1; 10 positions match TRBD1. The CDR3 contains 13 residues. Germline V CDR1 and CDR2: DFQATT, SNEGSKA (reference sequence). V was pared by 7 bases and J by 5 bases, with 5 bases of the junction left unmatched. The CDR3 DNA sequence: TGCAGTGTCAGGGGGACAGGGGACAATGAGCAGTTCTTC. It is translated as CSVRGTGDNEQFF.

V is TRBV12-3 or TRBV12-4 and J is TRBJ2-5; 7 bases agree with TRBD2. The CDR3 is made up of 14 amino acids. Trimming removed 5 bases from V and 4 bases from J; junction bases left unmatched: 7. The DNA of the CDR3 is TGTGCCAGCAGTATGACTAGCTATCGAGAGACCCAGTACTTC. This sequence encodes CASSMTSYRETQYF.

This clonotype was seen at least ten times. The V gene is TRBV11-2, the J gene TRBJ2-7; either TRBD1 or TRBD2 may supply D (5 bases each). The CDR3 is made up of 14 amino acids. V lost 5 bases, J lost 6 bases, and 17 bases lay in between. Germline V gene lookup returns CDR1 SGHAT and CDR2 FQNNGV. The DNA of the CDR3 is TGTGCCAGCAGCATAACCGGGGCCTACGGCGAGCAGTACTTC. Translation: CASSITGAYGEQYF.